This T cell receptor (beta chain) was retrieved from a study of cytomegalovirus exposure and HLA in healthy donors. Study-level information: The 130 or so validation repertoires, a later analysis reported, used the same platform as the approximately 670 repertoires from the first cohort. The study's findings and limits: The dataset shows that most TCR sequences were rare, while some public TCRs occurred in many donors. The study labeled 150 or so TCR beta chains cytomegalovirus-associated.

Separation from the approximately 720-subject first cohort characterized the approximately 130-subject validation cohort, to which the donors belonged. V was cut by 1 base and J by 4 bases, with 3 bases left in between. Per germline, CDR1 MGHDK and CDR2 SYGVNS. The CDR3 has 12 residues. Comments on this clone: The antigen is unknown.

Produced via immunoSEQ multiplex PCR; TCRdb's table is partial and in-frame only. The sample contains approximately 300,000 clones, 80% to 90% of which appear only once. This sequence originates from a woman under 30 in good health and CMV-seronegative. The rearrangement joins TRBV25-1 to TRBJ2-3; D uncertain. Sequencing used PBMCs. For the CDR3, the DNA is TGTGCCAGCAGTGAATTCGCAGATACGCAGTATTTT. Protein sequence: CASSEFADTQYF.